This entry concerns a single TCR beta chain. Its antigen is not identified. The sample comes from a study of T cell responses to AZD1222 COVID-19 vaccine. Study-wide results and limits: A rise in Spike-specific TCR breadth and depth followed two AZD1222 doses.

Profiled with immunoSEQ multiplex PCR; TCRdb holds only in-frame clones, not every one. The data hold 150,000 to 170,000 clones, with 88% observed a single time. The V end was cut by 9 bases, the J end by 2 bases, with 14 bases between. The CDR3 spans 13 residues. Germline V lookup: CDR1 LNHDA, CDR2 SQIVND (reference sequence). The V and J genes are TRBV19 and TRBJ2-7; no firm D call. The specimen comprised peripheral blood, sampled on day 0 of AZD1222 vaccination. This TCR derives from an adult in good health. CDR3 DNA: TGTGCCAGCTCGACAAGGGATACCTACGAGCAGTACTTC. Translation gives CASSTRDTYEQYF.